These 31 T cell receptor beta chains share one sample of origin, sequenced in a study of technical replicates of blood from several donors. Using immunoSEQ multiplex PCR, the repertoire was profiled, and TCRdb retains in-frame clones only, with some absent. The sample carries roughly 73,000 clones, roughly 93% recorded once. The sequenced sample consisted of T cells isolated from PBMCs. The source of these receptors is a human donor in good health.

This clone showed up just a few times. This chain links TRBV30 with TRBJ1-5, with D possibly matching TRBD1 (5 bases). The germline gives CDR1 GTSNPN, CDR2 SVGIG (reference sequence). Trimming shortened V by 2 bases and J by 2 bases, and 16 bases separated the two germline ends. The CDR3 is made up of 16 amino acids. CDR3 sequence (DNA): TGTGCCTGGAGTTACGATGAGGGAGGGGGCAATCAGCCCCAGCATTTT. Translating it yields CAWSYDEGGGNQPQHF.

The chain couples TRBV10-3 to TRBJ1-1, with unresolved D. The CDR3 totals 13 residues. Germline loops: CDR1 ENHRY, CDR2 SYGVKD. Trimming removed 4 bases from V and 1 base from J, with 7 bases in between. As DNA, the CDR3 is TGTGCCATCAGTGGGAGGGAGAACACTGAAGCTTTCTTT. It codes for CAISGRENTEAFF.

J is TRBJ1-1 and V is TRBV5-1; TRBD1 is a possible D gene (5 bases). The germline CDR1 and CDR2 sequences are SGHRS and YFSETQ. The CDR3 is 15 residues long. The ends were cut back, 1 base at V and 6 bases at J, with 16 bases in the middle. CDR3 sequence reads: CASSLSGRAEAEAFF. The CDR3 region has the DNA TGCGCCAGCAGCTTGTCGGGCAGGGCCGAGGCTGAAGCTTTCTTT.

The CDR3 reads CASRKPKTGGDYEQYF. The CDR3 DNA reads as TGTGCCAGCAGGAAACCGAAGACAGGGGGAGACTACGAGCAGTACTTC. The chain is built from TRBV11-3 and TRBJ2-7, with TRBD1 identical over 9 bases. CDR3 length: 16 amino acids. With 6 bases clipped from V and 3 bases from J, the junction kept 12 bases outside the gene matches. Germline V CDR1 and CDR2: SGHNT, YENEEA.

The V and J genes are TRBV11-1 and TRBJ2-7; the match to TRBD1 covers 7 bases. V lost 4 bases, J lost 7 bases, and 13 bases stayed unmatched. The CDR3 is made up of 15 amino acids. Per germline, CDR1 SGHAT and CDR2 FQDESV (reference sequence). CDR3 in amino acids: CASSSRTGGLVEQYF. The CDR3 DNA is TGTGCCAGCAGCTCCCGGACAGGAGGTTTAGTTGAGCAGTACTTC.

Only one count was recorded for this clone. The CDR3 region is CASSHWTESYEQYF. The CDR3 DNA reads TGTGCCAGCAGCCACTGGACAGAGTCCTACGAGCAGTACTTC. The chain is built from TRBV14 and TRBJ2-7, with D possibly being TRBD1 (6 bases). CDR1 and CDR2 from the germline V gene are SGHDN and FVKESK. Trimming took off 3 bases at V and 1 base at J, with 10 bases between the two ends. CDR3 size: 14 residues.

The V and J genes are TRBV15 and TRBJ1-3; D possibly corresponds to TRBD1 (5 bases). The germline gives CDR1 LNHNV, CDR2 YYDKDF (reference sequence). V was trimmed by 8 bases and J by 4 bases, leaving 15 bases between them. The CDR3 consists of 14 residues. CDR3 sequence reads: CATRSGAPGNTIYF. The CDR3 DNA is TGTGCCACCCGGAGTGGGGCCCCCGGAAACACCATATATTTT. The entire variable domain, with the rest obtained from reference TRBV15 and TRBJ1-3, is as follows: DAMVIQNPRYQVTQFGKPVTLSCSQTLNHNVMYWYQQKSSQAPKLLFHYYDKDFNNEADTPDNFQSRRPNTSFCFLDIRSPGLGDTAMYLCATRSGAPGNTIYFGEGSWLTVV.

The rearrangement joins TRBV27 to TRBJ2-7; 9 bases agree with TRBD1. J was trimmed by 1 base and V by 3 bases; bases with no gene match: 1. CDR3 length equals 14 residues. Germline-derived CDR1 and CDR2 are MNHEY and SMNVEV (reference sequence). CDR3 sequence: CASSFGTGSYEQYF. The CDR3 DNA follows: TGTGCCAGCAGTTTTGGGACAGGGTCCTACGAGCAGTACTTC.

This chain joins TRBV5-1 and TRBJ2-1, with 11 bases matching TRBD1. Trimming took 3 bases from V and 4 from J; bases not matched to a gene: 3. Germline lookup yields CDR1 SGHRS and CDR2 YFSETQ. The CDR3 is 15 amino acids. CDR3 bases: TGCGCCAGCAGCTCAGGGACAGGGGGTTACAATGAGCAGTTCTTC. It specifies CASSSGTGGYNEQFF.

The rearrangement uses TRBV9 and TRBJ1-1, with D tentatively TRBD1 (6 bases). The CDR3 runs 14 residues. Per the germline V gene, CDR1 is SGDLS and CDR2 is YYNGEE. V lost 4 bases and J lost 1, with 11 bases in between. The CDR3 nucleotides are TGTGCCAGCAGCCCCATGGGGGCGAACACTGAAGCTTTCTTT. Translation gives CASSPMGANTEAFF. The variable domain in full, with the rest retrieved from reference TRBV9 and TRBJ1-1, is DSGVTQTPKHLITATGQRVTLRCSPRSGDLSVYWYQQSLDQGLQFLIQYYNGEERAKGNILERFSAQQFPDLHSELNLSSLELGDSALYFCASSPMGANTEAFFGQGTRLTVV.

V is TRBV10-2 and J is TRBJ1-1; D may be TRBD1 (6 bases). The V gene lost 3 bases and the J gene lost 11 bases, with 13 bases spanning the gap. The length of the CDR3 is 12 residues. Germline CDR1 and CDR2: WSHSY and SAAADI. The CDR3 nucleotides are TGCGCCAGCAGTGACAGGGGTTGGTGGGCTTTCTTT. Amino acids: CASSDRGWWAFF.

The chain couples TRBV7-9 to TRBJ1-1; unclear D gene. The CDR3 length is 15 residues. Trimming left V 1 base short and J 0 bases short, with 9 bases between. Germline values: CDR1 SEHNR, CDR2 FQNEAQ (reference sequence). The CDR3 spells CASSLEEKMNTEAFF. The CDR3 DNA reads TGTGCCAGCAGCTTAGAGGAGAAGATGAACACTGAAGCTTTCTTT. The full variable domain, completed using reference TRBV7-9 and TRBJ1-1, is DTGVSQNPRHKITKRGQNVTFRCDPISEHNRLYWYRQTLGQGPEFLTYFQNEAQLEKSRLLSDRFSAERPKGSFSTLEIQRTEQGDSAMYLCASSLEEKMNTEAFFGQGTRLTVV.

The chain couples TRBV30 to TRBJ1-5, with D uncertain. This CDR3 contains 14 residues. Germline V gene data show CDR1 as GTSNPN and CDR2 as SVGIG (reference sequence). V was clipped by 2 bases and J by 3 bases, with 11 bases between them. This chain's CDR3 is CAWSTSTANQPQHF. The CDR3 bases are TGTGCCTGGAGTACTAGCACAGCCAATCAGCCCCAGCATTTT.

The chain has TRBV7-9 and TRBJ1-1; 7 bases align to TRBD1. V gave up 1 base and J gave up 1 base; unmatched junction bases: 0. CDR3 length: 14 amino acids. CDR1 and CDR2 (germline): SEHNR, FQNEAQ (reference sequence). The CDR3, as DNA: TGTGCCAGCAGCTTAGGACAGGGGAACACTGAAGCTTTCTTT. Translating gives CASSLGQGNTEAFF.

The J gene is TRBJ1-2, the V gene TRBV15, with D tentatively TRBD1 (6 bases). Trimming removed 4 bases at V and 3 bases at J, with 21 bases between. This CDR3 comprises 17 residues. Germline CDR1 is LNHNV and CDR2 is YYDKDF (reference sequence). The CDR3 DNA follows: TGTGCCACCAGCACTAATCGGAACCACAGGGCGGACTATGGCTACACCTTC. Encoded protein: CATSTNRNHRADYGYTF.

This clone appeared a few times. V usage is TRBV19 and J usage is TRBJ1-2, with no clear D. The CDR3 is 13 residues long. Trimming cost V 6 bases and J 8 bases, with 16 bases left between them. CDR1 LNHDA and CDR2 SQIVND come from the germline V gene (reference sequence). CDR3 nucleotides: TGTGCCAGTAGCTGGCGGGATAGGCGGGGCTACACCTTC. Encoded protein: CASSWRDRRGYTF.

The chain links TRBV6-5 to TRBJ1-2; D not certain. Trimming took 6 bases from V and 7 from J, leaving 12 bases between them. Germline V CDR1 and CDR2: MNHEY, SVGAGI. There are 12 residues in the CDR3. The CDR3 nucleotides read TGTGCCAGCAGCTCTGGCGGCAGTGGCTACACCTTC. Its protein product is CASSSGGSGYTF.

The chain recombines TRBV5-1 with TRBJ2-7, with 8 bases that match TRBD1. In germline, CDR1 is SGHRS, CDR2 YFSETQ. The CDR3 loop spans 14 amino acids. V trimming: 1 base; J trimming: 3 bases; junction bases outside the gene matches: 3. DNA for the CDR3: TGCGCCAGCAGCTTGACAGGGGGAGTCTACGAGCAGTACTTC. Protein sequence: CASSLTGGVYEQYF.

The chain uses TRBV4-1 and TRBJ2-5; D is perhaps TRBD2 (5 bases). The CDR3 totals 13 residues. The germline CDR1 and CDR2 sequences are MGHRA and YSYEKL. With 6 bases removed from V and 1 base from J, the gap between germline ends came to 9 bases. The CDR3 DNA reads TGCGCCAGCAGTAATAGCGTCCAAGAGACCCAGTACTTC. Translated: CASSNSVQETQYF.

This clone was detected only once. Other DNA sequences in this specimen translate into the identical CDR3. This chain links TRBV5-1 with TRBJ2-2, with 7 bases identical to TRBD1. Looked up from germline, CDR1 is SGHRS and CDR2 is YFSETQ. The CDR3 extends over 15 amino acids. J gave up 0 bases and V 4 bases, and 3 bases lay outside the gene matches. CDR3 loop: CASSPGTANTGELFF. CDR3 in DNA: TGCGCCAGCAGCCCCGGGACAGCGAACACCGGGGAGCTGTTTTTT.

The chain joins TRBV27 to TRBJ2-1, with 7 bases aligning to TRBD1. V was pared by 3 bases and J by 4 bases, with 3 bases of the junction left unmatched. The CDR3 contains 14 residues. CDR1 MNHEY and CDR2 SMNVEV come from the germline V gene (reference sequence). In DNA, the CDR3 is TGTGCCAGCAGTTTGGGGACAGATTACAATGAGCAGTTCTTC. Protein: CASSLGTDYNEQFF.

In nucleotides, the CDR3 is TGTGCCAGCACGGCAGGGGGCTTTGGGTACGAGCAGTACTTC. It encodes CASTAGGFGYEQYF. V is TRBV6-1 and J is TRBJ2-7; 8 bases map to TRBD1. CDR3 length: 14 amino acids. The V gene end was trimmed by 7 bases and the J gene end by 4 bases; junction bases not matched to a gene: 9. Germline V gene lookup returns CDR1 MNHNS and CDR2 SASEGT.

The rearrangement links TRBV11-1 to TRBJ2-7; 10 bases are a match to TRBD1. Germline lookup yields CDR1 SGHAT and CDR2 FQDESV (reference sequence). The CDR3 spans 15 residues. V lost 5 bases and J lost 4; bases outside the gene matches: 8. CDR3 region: CASSRLGTGDYEQYF. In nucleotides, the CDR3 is TGTGCCAGCAGCCGTCTGGGGACAGGGGATTACGAGCAGTACTTC.

DNA of the CDR3: TGCAGCGTGGGACTAGCGGGACTTGGCTCCTACGAGCAGTACTTC. It codes for CSVGLAGLGSYEQYF. The chain has TRBV29-1 and TRBJ2-7, with 13 bases lining up with TRBD2. V dropped 6 bases and J dropped 0; count of bases not matched to a gene: 5. This CDR3 is 15 amino acids long. CDR1 and CDR2 from the germline V gene are SQVTM and ANQGSEA.

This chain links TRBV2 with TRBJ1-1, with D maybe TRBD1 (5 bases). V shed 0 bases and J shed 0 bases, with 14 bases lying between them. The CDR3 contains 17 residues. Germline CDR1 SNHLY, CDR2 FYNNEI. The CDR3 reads CASSEAMAGWLNTEAFF. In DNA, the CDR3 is TGTGCCAGCAGTGAAGCGATGGCAGGGTGGTTGAACACTGAAGCTTTCTTT.

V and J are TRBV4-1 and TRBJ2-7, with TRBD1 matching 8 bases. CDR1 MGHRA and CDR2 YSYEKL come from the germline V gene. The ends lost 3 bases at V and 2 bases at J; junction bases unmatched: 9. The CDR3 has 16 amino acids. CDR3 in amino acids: CASSHRPGQGTYEQYF. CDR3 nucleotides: TGCGCCAGCAGCCATCGCCCCGGACAGGGAACCTACGAGCAGTACTTC.

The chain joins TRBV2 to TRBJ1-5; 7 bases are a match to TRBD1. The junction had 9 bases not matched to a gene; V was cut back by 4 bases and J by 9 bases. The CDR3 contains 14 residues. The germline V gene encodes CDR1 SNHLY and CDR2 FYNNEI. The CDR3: CASSVTGALWPQHF. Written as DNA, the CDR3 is TGTGCCAGCAGTGTTACAGGGGCCCTGTGGCCCCAGCATTTT.

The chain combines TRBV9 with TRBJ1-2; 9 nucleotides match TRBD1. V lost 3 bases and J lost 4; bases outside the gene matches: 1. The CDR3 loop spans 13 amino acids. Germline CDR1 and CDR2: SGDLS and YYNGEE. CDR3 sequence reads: CASSEQGAYGYTF. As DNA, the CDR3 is TGTGCCAGCAGCGAACAGGGGGCCTATGGCTACACCTTC.

DNA for the CDR3: TGTGCCAGCAGGCTAAAGCGGGAGAGCCCAGATACGCAGTATTTT. It specifies CASRLKRESPDTQYF. This chain joins TRBV2 and TRBJ2-3, with 8 bases matching TRBD2. Germline V gene lookup returns CDR1 SNHLY and CDR2 FYNNEI. This CDR3 spans 15 amino acids. V trimming: 6 bases; J trimming: 4 bases; junction bases outside the gene matches: 9.

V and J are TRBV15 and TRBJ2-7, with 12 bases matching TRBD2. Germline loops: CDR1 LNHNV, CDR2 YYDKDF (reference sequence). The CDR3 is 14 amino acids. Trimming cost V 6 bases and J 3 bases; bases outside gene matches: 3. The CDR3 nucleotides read TGTGCCACCAGGGGGACTAGCGGGCACTACGAGCAGTACTTC. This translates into CATRGTSGHYEQYF. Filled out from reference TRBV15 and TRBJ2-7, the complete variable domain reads DAMVIQNPRYQVTQFGKPVTLSCSQTLNHNVMYWYQQKSSQAPKLLFHYYDKDFNNEADTPDNFQSRRPNTSFCFLDIRSPGLGDTAMYLCATRGTSGHYEQYFGPGTRLTVT.

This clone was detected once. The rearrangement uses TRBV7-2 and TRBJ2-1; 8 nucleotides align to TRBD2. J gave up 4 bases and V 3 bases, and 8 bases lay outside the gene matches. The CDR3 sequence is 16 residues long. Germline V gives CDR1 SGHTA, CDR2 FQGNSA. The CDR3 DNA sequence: TGTGCCAGCAGCTTCCGGGGTAGCGGGGTTTACAATGAGCAGTTCTTC. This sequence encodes CASSFRGSGVYNEQFF.